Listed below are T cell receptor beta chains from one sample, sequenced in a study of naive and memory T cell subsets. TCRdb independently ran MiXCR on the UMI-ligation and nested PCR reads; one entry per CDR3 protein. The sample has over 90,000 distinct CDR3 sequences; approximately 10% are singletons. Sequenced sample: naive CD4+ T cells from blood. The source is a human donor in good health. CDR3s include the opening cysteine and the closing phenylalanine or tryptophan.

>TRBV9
CASSVEGVGAPSGANVLTF
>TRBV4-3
CASSQDLRQGGVDEQFF
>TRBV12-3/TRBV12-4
CASSRTEVHTDTQYF
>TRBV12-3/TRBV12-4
CASRWTGGNTIYF
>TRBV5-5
CASSLSFWEAGANVLTF
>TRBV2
CASSTTVEAFF
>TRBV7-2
CASSLDSQPQHF
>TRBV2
CASRTTGNTEAFF
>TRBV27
CASSPVYWGASDEQFF
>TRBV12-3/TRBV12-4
CASTSGGKAYEQYF
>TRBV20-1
CSARVLFSYRQASTDTQYF
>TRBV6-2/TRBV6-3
CASEVGGTTDTQYF
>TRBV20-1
CSARDSGTPFYEQYF
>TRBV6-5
CASREEVRKEAFF
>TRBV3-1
CASSHMTGMSRVNTEAFF
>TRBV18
CASSPVGIYNEQFF
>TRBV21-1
CASSKMGYYGRAEQYF
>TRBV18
CASSPGSFTNTEAFF
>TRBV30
CAWSSQGYEQYF
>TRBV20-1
CSATQPPGQGRYEQYF
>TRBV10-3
CAISGQVGPERYEQYF
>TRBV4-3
CASSLERASLNYGYTF
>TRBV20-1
CSAWLAGGNEQFF
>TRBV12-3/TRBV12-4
CASSGHYQTDTQYF
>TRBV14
CASSQDEGGTYGYTF
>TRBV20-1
CSAEIGTRADTQYF
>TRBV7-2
CASSSPGGFYGYTF
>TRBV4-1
CASSRGVGRNSYNEQFF
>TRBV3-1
CASSQEHALGTEAFF
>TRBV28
CASRKQGVRGNQPQHF
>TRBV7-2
CASSLVGGYYGYTF
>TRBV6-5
CASSYDGQAGQPQHF
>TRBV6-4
CASSRDGGPNTEAFF
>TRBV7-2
CASSLTAPPRSGSSYEQYF
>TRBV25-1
CASSADGVGGYTF
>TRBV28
CASSLDSGGYTF
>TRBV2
CASTVVNSGLDYEQYF
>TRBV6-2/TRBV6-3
CASRFLGSVNTEAFF
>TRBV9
CASNQGDSHTGELFF
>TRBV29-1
CSVRTSLKQPQHF
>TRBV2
CASQASGRPGGYTF
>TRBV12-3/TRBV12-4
CASSLQTPPGNQPQHF
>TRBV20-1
CSATPELSEKLFF
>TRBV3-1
CASSQGLRGNQPQHF
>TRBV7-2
CASSLRVDLASYEQYF
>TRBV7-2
CASSLLAETRTDTQYF
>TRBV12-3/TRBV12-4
CASTLQGARYEQYF
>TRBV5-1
CASSLGDDRVDGYTF
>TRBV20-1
CSARSEVFWSDTTDTQYF
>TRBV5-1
CASAKLAGGISQETQYF